This TCR beta chain was found in a study of T cells after posttransplantation cyclophosphamide. TCRdb keeps only in-frame clones here, not all; method: immunoSEQ multiplex PCR. The sample was found to contain over 10,000 clones, and every one recurs. The CDR3 loop spans 17 amino acids. Looked up from germline, CDR1 is KGHSH and CDR2 is LQKENI. Trimming at V came to 3 bases and at J to 7 bases, leaving 14 bases not matched to a gene. Cyclophosphamide on days +3 and +4 followed busulfan-fludarabine conditioning and a marrow graft. This clone came up many times. Its antigen remains unidentified. Overall study findings and caveats: Donor CD8+ memory clones often dominated recipient blood repertoires at later times. Tissue-infiltrating T cells from skin or gut overlapped little with blood T cells.

The V and J genes are TRBV18 and TRBJ2-4, with 8 bases lining up with TRBD1. The sequencing used PBMCs, collected after allogeneic stem cell transplant with posttransplant cyclophosphamide. The clonotype comes from a female patient between 40 and 50 years old who received an allogeneic stem cell transplant from a related donor, was CMV-positive, and had acute GVHD only. Some T cells here may be from the graft donor. The CDR3 protein is CASSPPRGDRGGNIQYF. Written as DNA, the CDR3 is TGTGCCAGCTCACCCCCCCGCGGAGACAGGGGTGGGAACATTCAGTACTTC. Using reference TRBV18 and TRBJ2-4 for the parts outside the CDR3, the full variable domain is NAGVMQNPRHLVRRRGQEARLRCSPMKGHSHVYWYRQLPEEGLKFMVYLQKENIIDESGMPKERFSAEFPKEGPSILRIQQVVRGDSAAYFCASSPPRGDRGGNIQYFGAGTRLSVL.